The T cell receptor (beta chain) under discussion was sequenced for a study of blood T cell repertoires in COVID-19. About the study: Collection of acute and convalescent COVID-19 samples took place in the United States, Italy and Spain.

Assay: immunoSEQ multiplex PCR; the TCRdb copy retains only in-frame clones and omits some. This table has some 73,000 clones, approximately 86% appearing once. Germline CDR1 SNHLY, CDR2 FYNNEI. The CDR3 runs 12 residues. The V gene lost 7 bases and the J gene lost 1 base, with 7 bases spanning the gap. Seattle patients were enrolled while actively infected and followed longitudinally. This sequence originates from an elderly man with COVID-19, enrolled during active disease. The genes are TRBV2 and TRBJ2-5; D gene unclear. Sequencing was performed on peripheral blood. The CDR3 loop reads CASISGQETQYF. DNA of the CDR3: TGTGCCAGCATTTCGGGCCAAGAGACCCAGTACTTC.